This TCR beta chain was sequenced in a study of T-cell memory formation after mild COVID-19. Whole-study findings and limits: In second-wave clones peaking day 37, SARS-CoV-2 specificity remained unconfirmed. Clones contracting over day 15 to 85 were CD4/CD8 balanced, with later expanders leaning CD4+.

Researchers used 5'RACE with constant-segment primers to make TCR alpha and TCR beta cDNA libraries that carry sample barcodes and UMIs. TCRdb re-called the 5' RACE reads with MiXCR, one entry per CDR3 protein. The table shows approximately 250,000 distinct CDR3 sequences, with around 17% occurring only once. Notes on this clonotype: Its antigen remains unidentified.

Deletions cut 4 bases from V and 0 bases from J, with 15 bases between. Germline lookup yields CDR1 SGHVS and CDR2 FQNEAQ. This CDR3 is 16 amino acids long. The chain recombines TRBV7-8 with TRBJ1-1, with D perhaps TRBD1 (5 bases). The clonotype originates from a man between 18 and 29 years old who had mild COVID-19 (a few samples of this study predate the infection). Cell type and time point are not known. What was sequenced was PBMCs or a T cell subset sorted from them (not recorded which). This CDR3 is CASSSSGGYMNTEAFF. In DNA form, the CDR3 reads TGTGCCAGCAGCTCCAGCGGGGGGTACATGAACACTGAAGCTTTCTTT.